This TCR beta chain originates from a study of blood T cell repertoires in COVID-19. Across the study: The study drew acute and convalescent COVID-19 samples from the United States, Italy and Spain. In each case, the material was cDNA or gDNA derived from T cells, B-cell-depleted T cells, or PBMCs.

There are a few counts of this clone. The CDR3 runs 14 residues. The V gene end was trimmed by 8 bases and the J gene end by 3 bases; junction bases not matched to a gene: 5. Per germline, CDR1 MNHEY and CDR2 SVGAGI. In the original processing: Nucleated cell number was recorded as an estimate derived from reference gene primer amplification. Generated by immunoSEQ multiplex PCR, the TCRdb table keeps only in-frame clones and is missing some. V and J calls and clone size are copied from that table; D and trimming were computed from the DNA. The profile shows 180,000 or so clones, 84% of them singletons.

This receptor was identified in a man aged 40-49 years who had recovered from COVID-19. The V and J genes are TRBV6-5 and TRBJ2-1; TRBD1 aligns across 9 bases. The sequenced sample was PBMCs or T cells enriched from blood (not recorded which). The CDR3 loop is CASARQGDYNEQFF. DNA of the CDR3: TGTGCCAGCGCGAGACAGGGGGACTACAATGAGCAGTTCTTC.